The 30 T cell receptor beta chains given below trace back to one sample, sequenced in a study of cytomegalovirus exposure and HLA in healthy donors (dated by TCRdb to about 2017). The method was the immunoSEQ multiplex PCR assay. A mixture of 60 forward primers for TCR Vbeta segments and 13 reverse primers for TCR Jbeta segments was used in the multiplex PCR. TCRdb stores this immuneACCESS table with in-frame sequences only. Part of the clones is absent; in the studies checked, under half of the shortfall reflects unresolved V genes, and no reason is known for the rest. This sample lists about 120,000 clones; roughly 80% were detected once. The biggest ten clones account for less than 3% of the sample. Material for sequencing was PBMCs. These receptors all stem from a woman in her thirties or forties in good health and CMV-seropositive.

J is TRBJ2-7 and V is TRBV5-5; TRBD2 aligns across 7 bases. Trimming removed 3 bases from V and 3 bases from J; junction bases left unmatched: 9. Germline CDR1 and CDR2: SGHKS and YYEKEE (reference sequence). The CDR3 runs 15 residues. CDR3 sequence reads: CASSSSGAPLYEQYF. CDR3 sequence (DNA): TGTGCCAGCAGCTCCAGCGGGGCCCCCCTCTACGAGCAGTACTTC.

The chain is built from TRBV30 and TRBJ1-1, with D possibly being TRBD1 (5 bases). This CDR3 comprises 11 residues. Germline V lookup: CDR1 GTSNPN, CDR2 SVGIG (reference sequence). V was pared by 5 bases and J by 4 bases, with 8 bases between. CDR3 loop: CAWARVTEAFF. CDR3 coding DNA: TGTGCCTGGGCCAGGGTCACTGAAGCTTTCTTT.

This clone has only a few counts. V is TRBV7-2 and J is TRBJ2-6; D is uncertain. The V end lost 6 bases, the J end lost 2 bases, and 20 bases lay between the germline ends. CDR3 length: 18 residues. Germline V gives CDR1 SGHTA, CDR2 FQGNSA. The CDR3 coding sequence is TGTGCCAGCAGTCATTCCCCCGCCAGTCAGGCTGGGGCCAACGTCCTGACTTTC. Amino acids: CASSHSPASQAGANVLTF.

The chain couples TRBV9 to TRBJ1-2; 7 bases match TRBD1. Germline values: CDR1 SGDLS, CDR2 YYNGEE. The junction had 5 bases not matched to a gene; V was cut back by 2 bases and J by 4 bases. The CDR3 extends over 14 amino acids. CDR3 in DNA: TGTGCCAGCAGCGTCACAGGGGAAGCCTATGGCTACACCTTC. Its translation is CASSVTGEAYGYTF.

This chain links TRBV7-2 with TRBJ2-5; 10 bases map to TRBD1. Losses at the gene ends were 6 bases for V and 5 bases for J; bases not matched to a gene: 9. The CDR3 is 15 residues long. Germline CDR1 and CDR2: SGHTA and FQGNSA. The CDR3 DNA reads TGTGCCAGCAGGTTCGACAGGGGGCAGGCTGAGACCCAGTACTTC. This gives the protein CASRFDRGQAETQYF.

The genes are TRBV4-3 and TRBJ2-3, with 9 bases lining up with TRBD2. Germline CDR1 LGHNA, CDR2 YSLEER. The CDR3 length is 17 residues. Trimming removed 2 bases from V and 2 bases from J; junction bases left unmatched: 8. The CDR3 here is CASSQSPAGGPTDTQYF. As DNA, the CDR3 is TGCGCCAGCAGCCAATCCCCAGCGGGAGGCCCCACAGATACGCAGTATTTT.

The chain recombines TRBV6-6 with TRBJ2-3; D not certain. CDR3 length: 15 residues. The V gene lost 5 bases and the J gene lost 4 bases, with 16 bases spanning the gap. The germline CDR1 and CDR2 sequences are MNHNY and SVGAGI (reference sequence). For the CDR3, the DNA is TGTGCCAGCAGTATCCGCGGAGTCCGGCCAGATACGCAGTATTTT. Its protein is CASSIRGVRPDTQYF.

This clone was counted between two and nine times. The chain uses TRBV7-6 and TRBJ1-5, with 9 nucleotides matching TRBD1. V gave up 5 bases and J gave up 5 bases; unmatched junction bases: 10. The CDR3 spans 16 residues. Germline lookup yields CDR1 SGHVS and CDR2 FNYEAQ. As DNA, the CDR3 is TGTGCCAGCAGCCCCGGGACAGGGTGGGTGGATCAGCCCCAGCATTTT. This codes for CASSPGTGWVDQPQHF. Supplemented by reference TRBV7-6 and TRBJ1-5, the full variable domain reads GAGVSQSPRYKVTKRGQDVALRCDPISGHVSLYWYRQALGQGPEFLTYFNYEAQQDKSGLPNDRFSAERPEGSISTLTIQRTEQRDSAMYRCASSPGTGWVDQPQHFGDGTRLSIL.

The V gene is TRBV4-2, the J gene TRBJ2-3, with D perhaps TRBD2 (6 bases). The length of the CDR3 is 17 residues. Trimming shortened V by 3 bases and J by 0 bases, and 16 bases separated the two germline ends. Germline loops: CDR1 LGHNA, CDR2 YNFKEQ. CDR3 amino acids: CASSQGGPGTSTDTQYF. The CDR3 DNA is TGTGCCAGCAGCCAGGGAGGCCCAGGGACTAGCACAGATACGCAGTATTTT.

This chain joins TRBV7-9 and TRBJ2-3; tentatively, D is TRBD2 (7 bases). Trimming removed 5 bases from V and 9 bases from J, with 21 bases in between. CDR3 size: 15 residues. Per the germline V gene, CDR1 is SEHNR and CDR2 is FQNEAQ (reference sequence). The CDR3 region is CASSAAGAPLGTQYF. CDR3 DNA sequence: TGTGCCAGCAGCGCTGCGGGGGCCCCTTTGGGGACGCAGTATTTT. Variable domain in full (rest from reference TRBV7-9 and TRBJ2-3): DTGVSQNPRHKITKRGQNVTFRCDPISEHNRLYWYRQTLGQGPEFLTYFQNEAQLEKSRLLSDRFSAERPKGSFSTLEIQRTEQGDSAMYLCASSAAGAPLGTQYFGPGTRLTVL.

The V gene is TRBV10-3, the J gene TRBJ1-1; 9 positions match TRBD1. CDR1 and CDR2 from the germline V gene are ENHRY and SYGVKD. The CDR3 contains 14 residues. V lost 7 bases to trimming and J lost 5 bases; unmatched junction nucleotides: 8. CDR3 residues: CAINPQGAQTEAFF. DNA of the CDR3: TGTGCCATCAACCCACAGGGGGCGCAGACTGAAGCTTTCTTT.

V gene TRBV7-3 combines with J gene TRBJ2-3, with 8 bases fitting TRBD2. This CDR3 has 17 residues. The V segment lost 5 bases and the J segment 3 bases; nucleotides outside the gene matches: 13. Germline-derived CDR1 and CDR2 are SGHTA and FQGTGA. The CDR3 sequence: CASSPDVGGVGTDTQYF. The CDR3 DNA follows: TGTGCCAGCAGCCCGGACGTCGGGGGGGTTGGGACAGATACGCAGTATTTT.

The rearrangement joins TRBV6-5 to TRBJ1-2; TRBD1 matches at 8 bases. V gave up 2 bases and J gave up 8 bases; unmatched junction bases: 10. The CDR3 is 15 residues long. Germline V gene sequence: CDR1 MNHEY, CDR2 SVGAGI. In nucleotides, the CDR3 is TGTGCCAGCAGTTACCCTGGACAGGGAGTCAGCGGCTACACCTTC. It encodes CASSYPGQGVSGYTF.

This rearrangement joins TRBV19 to TRBJ1-1, with 7 bases identical to TRBD1. The CDR3 is 13 amino acids. Germline V CDR1 and CDR2: LNHDA, SQIVND (reference sequence). Unmatched junction bases numbered 6, after V lost 7 bases and J lost 4 bases. Written as DNA, the CDR3 is TGTGCCAGTATAGGCAGGGGGGTCACTGAAGCTTTCTTT. This codes for CASIGRGVTEAFF.

This chain connects TRBV5-1 to TRBJ2-3; tentatively, D is TRBD2 (6 bases). The CDR3 covers 15 residues. CDR1 is SGHRS, CDR2 YFSETQ, per germline. Trimming pared 3 bases from V and 2 bases from J, leaving 13 bases between. The CDR3 spells CASSSSGTFTDTQYF. CDR3 in DNA: TGCGCCAGCAGCTCTTCCGGGACTTTCACAGATACGCAGTATTTT.

This sequence joins TRBV29-1 and TRBJ2-2; 12 nucleotides align to TRBD2. Germline CDR1 reads SQVTM; CDR2 reads ANQGSEA. J gave up 4 bases and V 3 bases, and 3 bases lay outside the gene matches. The CDR3 has 15 residues. Here the CDR3 reads CSVETGLAGTGELFF. The CDR3 coding sequence is TGCAGCGTTGAGACGGGACTAGCGGGCACCGGGGAGCTGTTTTTT.

V gene TRBV5-1 combines with J gene TRBJ2-2, with 9 bases lining up with TRBD1. The CDR3 loop spans 14 amino acids. Germline V gene data show CDR1 as SGHRS and CDR2 as YFSETQ. With 2 bases clipped from V and 6 bases from J, the junction kept 2 bases outside the gene matches. CDR3 sequence (DNA): TGCGCCAGCAGCTTTACAGGGGGCGCCGGGGAGCTGTTTTTT. This codes for CASSFTGGAGELFF.

This clone has a handful of counts. This chain links TRBV10-2 with TRBJ2-5; 7 bases match TRBD1. The CDR3 covers 13 residues. J was trimmed by 2 bases and V by 10 bases; bases with no gene match: 7. Germline CDR1 is WSHSY and CDR2 is SAAADI. CDR3 bases: TGCGCCACCGGGCCGGGACAGCAAGAGACCCAGTACTTC. It translates to CATGPGQQETQYF.

Comment on this clone: In the same sample, other DNA sequences code for this CDR3. The chain employs TRBV7-2 and TRBJ2-1; D is unresolved. Germline V CDR1 and CDR2: SGHTA, FQGNSA. The CDR3 loop spans 12 amino acids. The ends were cut back, 4 bases at V and 7 bases at J, with 8 bases in the middle. In nucleotides, the CDR3 is TGTGCCAGCAGCTCATCCGGGAATGAGCAGTTCTTC. It specifies CASSSSGNEQFF. Using reference TRBV7-2 and TRBJ2-1 for the parts outside the CDR3, the full variable domain is GAGVSQSPSNKVTEKGKDVELRCDPISGHTALYWYRQSLGQGLEFLIYFQGNSAPDKSGLPSDRFSAERTGGSVSTLTIQRTQQEDSAVYLCASSSSGNEQFFGPGTRLTVL.

The chain recombines TRBV5-4 with TRBJ2-5; 8 bases match TRBD1. Germline V gene lookup returns CDR1 SGHNT and CDR2 YYREEE (reference sequence). Germline trimming cut 4 bases from V and 4 bases from J; bases unmatched to any gene: 9. The CDR3 length is 15 residues. CDR3 bases: TGTGCCAGCAGCCTTACCCAGGGGGCGGGAGAGACCCAGTACTTC. Translated, it gives CASSLTQGAGETQYF.

This chain joins TRBV29-1 and TRBJ2-6, with 9 bases fitting TRBD1. Losses at the gene ends were 1 base for V and 0 bases for J; bases not matched to a gene: 7. The germline V gene encodes CDR1 SQVTM and CDR2 ANQGSEA. CDR3 size: 18 residues. The CDR3 nucleotides are TGCAGCGTTGAAGCCCCGGGACAGGGTCCCTCTGGGGCCAACGTCCTGACTTTC. Translation gives CSVEAPGQGPSGANVLTF.

The CDR3 is CASYAAATNEKLFF. CDR3 coding DNA: TGTGCCAGCTACGCGGCAGCAACTAATGAAAAACTGTTTTTT. The gene calls are TRBV7-9 and TRBJ1-4; D call uncertain. The CDR3 consists of 14 residues. CDR1 is SEHNR and CDR2 is FQNEAQ in the germline V gene (reference sequence). Trimming cost V 8 bases and J 0 bases, with 10 bases left between them. The entire variable domain, with the rest obtained from reference TRBV7-9 and TRBJ1-4, is as follows: DTGVSQNPRHKITKRGQNVTFRCDPISEHNRLYWYRQTLGQGPEFLTYFQNEAQLEKSRLLSDRFSAERPKGSFSTLEIQRTEQGDSAMYLCASYAAATNEKLFFGSGTQLSVL.

As for this clone: This specimen includes other DNA sequences encoding the same CDR3. This rearrangement joins TRBV10-3 to TRBJ2-3; D is unclear. The CDR3 has 15 residues. Looked up from germline, CDR1 is ENHRY and CDR2 is SYGVKD. V was shortened by 4 bases and J by 2 bases, with 13 bases between the two germline ends. Written as DNA, the CDR3 is TGTGCCATCAGTGGAGACTCGACTCCCACAGATACGCAGTATTTT. It yields the protein CAISGDSTPTDTQYF.

V is TRBV6-5 and J is TRBJ2-3; unclear D gene. This CDR3 is 14 amino acids long. V shed 4 bases and J shed 2 bases, with 10 bases lying between them. Germline assignment: CDR1 MNHEY and CDR2 SVGAGI. The CDR3 DNA reads TGTGCCAGCAGTTTATTAATCCCCACAGATACGCAGTATTTT. Translating it yields CASSLLIPTDTQYF.

The chain has TRBV5-8 and TRBJ2-7, with D tentatively TRBD2 (5 bases). The V and J ends lost 0 bases and 0 bases respectively, with 10 bases between them. Germline V gene lookup returns CDR1 SGHTS and CDR2 YDEGEE. This CDR3 has 15 residues. This chain's CDR3 is CASSLVGGFSYEQYF. The CDR3 DNA is TGTGCCAGCAGCTTGGTTGGCGGGTTCTCCTACGAGCAGTACTTC.

The gene calls are TRBV19 and TRBJ2-7; perhaps TRBD1 as D (6 bases). The germline CDR1 and CDR2 sequences are LNHDA and SQIVND (reference sequence). The V end was cut by 5 bases, the J end by 2 bases, with 19 bases between. The CDR3 totals 16 residues. CDR3 nucleotide sequence: TGTGCCAGTAGTCCCCCGTTCGACAGGCATCCCTACGAGCAGTACTTC. Translation gives CASSPPFDRHPYEQYF. Supplemented by reference TRBV19 and TRBJ2-7, the full variable domain reads DGGITQSPKYLFRKEGQNVTLSCEQNLNHDAMYWYRQDPGQGLRLIYYSQIVNDFQKGDIAEGYSVSREKKESFPLTVTSAQKNPTAFYLCASSPPFDRHPYEQYFGPGTRLTVT.

This chain joins TRBV10-3 and TRBJ2-2; 8 nucleotides match TRBD1. The CDR3 runs to 13 residues. Germline CDR1 is ENHRY and CDR2 is SYGVKD. V was pared by 6 bases and J by 5 bases, with 2 bases of the junction left unmatched. The CDR3 region is CAISQGATGELFF. The CDR3 bases are TGTGCCATCAGCCAGGGGGCTACCGGGGAGCTGTTTTTT.

The chain couples TRBV5-5 to TRBJ1-2; 8 bases agree with TRBD1. Germline V gene lookup returns CDR1 SGHKS and CDR2 YYEKEE (reference sequence). The CDR3 spans 14 residues. With V trimmed by 4 bases and J by 4 bases, 6 bases remained unmatched. The CDR3 sequence: CASSNPDRAYGYTF. CDR3 DNA sequence: TGTGCCAGCAGCAACCCGGACAGGGCCTATGGCTACACCTTC.

J is TRBJ1-1 and V is TRBV13; D remains unclear. V dropped 10 bases and J dropped 2 bases, with 17 bases sitting between them. The CDR3 is made up of 14 amino acids. CDR1 and CDR2 from the germline V gene are PRHDT and FYEKMQ (reference sequence). The CDR3 is CATSGPGSNTEAFF. The DNA of the CDR3 is TGTGCCACAAGCGGGCCGGGTAGCAACACTGAAGCTTTCTTT.

The rearrangement joins TRBV7-9 to TRBJ1-1; 9 nucleotides agree with TRBD1. The V gene end was trimmed by 1 base and the J gene end by 7 bases; junction bases not matched to a gene: 4. From germline, CDR1 is SEHNR and CDR2 FQNEAQ (reference sequence). This CDR3 has 14 residues. The CDR3 loop is CASSLGTGDDEAFF. As DNA, the CDR3 is TGTGCCAGCAGCTTAGGGACAGGGGATGATGAAGCTTTCTTT.